This T cell receptor (beta chain) originates from a study of cytomegalovirus exposure and HLA in healthy donors (dated by TCRdb to 2015 to 2018). A note on the overall study: In an earlier analysis of roughly 500 of the donors, 250 to 350 Gb of sequence data and 90 million to 120 million unique TCR beta sequences from roughly 190 million T cells were reported. In a later analysis, previously published TCR beta repertoires from several hundred donors were re-analyzed and high-resolution HLA genotyping was added so that TCR occurrence patterns could be studied. The study aimed to test whether cataloging public T cell receptors could reveal signatures of past pathogen exposure. A later genetic analysis took genome-wide SNP genotypes for about three fifths of the 666 donors and used that subset as a discovery cohort. To predict cytomegalovirus infection status, the study combined high-throughput TCR immunosequencing, statistical association of individual TCRs with disease status, and machine learning. Rather than using new phenotypic data, the later analysis identified candidate immune exposures from TCR beta sequences and from how often those sequences occurred across donors. The study used immunosequencing to profile the T cell repertoires of 666 subjects and linked those repertoires to cytomegalovirus serostatus. Class I and class II HLA loci were covered by the typing at four-digit resolution. Roughly 5 DR-DQ haplotypes were treated as single units for association and clustering because of strong linkage in the cohort. Of the roughly 400 genotyped donors, roughly 80% fell in the genetic ancestry cluster associated with self-reported Caucasian donors. A separate validation cohort of roughly 120 different subjects was used in addition to the 666-subject first cohort. About 310 gigabases of sequencing data and approximately 93 million unique TCR sequences were included in an early release covering 550 to 650 HLA-typed donors. Among around 400 genotyped donors of the cohort, an average of 235,054 unique TCR beta nucleotide sequences were sequenced per donor, around 20% of them non-productive. Every discovery cohort repertoire had been produced on one sequencing platform. An earlier analysis of several hundred of the donors applied high-throughput TCR beta sequencing to assess whether each TCR beta V gene segment acted as functional or pseudogenic. The number of typed donors differed by locus: about 620-630 for A, B, C, DRB1 and DQB1; approximately 520 for DQA1; 606 for DPA1; and some 450 for DPB1. Alongside the repertoire data, information on donor age, sex, ethnicity and CMV serostatus was compiled.

The cohort was made up of 650 to 700 healthy bone marrow donors. Cohort members were all nominally healthy when sampled, although unrecorded immune exposures were likely present. The donor tested CMV seropositive, placing the donor among the 290 or so seropositive members of the cohort. Every donor gave a peripheral blood sample, and the peripheral blood mononuclear cells from that sample were used for TCR beta sequencing. The Qiagen DNeasy Blood Extraction Kit was used to extract genomic DNA from the blood cell samples. The investigation overall reported the following: The classifier was reported to diagnose cytomegalovirus status with high specificity and sensitivity in both the original and validation cohorts. Specific HLA alleles were associated with some 15,000 TCR beta sequences at a false discovery rate of 0.05 in a later analysis. Several of the top co-occurrence clusters appeared to be linked to parvovirus B19, influenza, CMV and Epstein-Barr virus, according to a later analysis. A few of the identified cytomegalovirus-associated TCR beta chains were confirmed in vitro to be specific for cytomegalovirus antigens. In the study, approximately 150 TCR beta chains were listed as associated with cytomegalovirus. The only immune exposure information available for the cohort was CMV serostatus. Some IMGT-functional V segments, including TRBV6-2 and TRBV6-3, could not be distinguished by the 87-base-pair reads and were therefore excluded. A later analysis found that most CMV-associated TCR beta chains appeared HLA-restricted, with HLA associations seemingly driven largely by CMV exposure. Linkage disequilibrium might explain the correlated functional status among segregating V segments, but an unknown experimental factor could not be ruled out. Broadly in line with IMGT annotations, most TCR beta V segments showed up in productive rearrangements about 90% or about 30% of the time in an earlier analysis of approximately 640 of the donors. While some public TCRs were present in many individuals, most TCR sequences turned up only very rarely across donors. Because HLA typing was unavailable for some donors at each locus, only the typed subset was used in association tests. In a later analysis, HLA-associated TCR beta chains were found to be more clonally expanded and to have lower generation probabilities than equally common non-associated chains. Sequencing depth was assumed to be roughly uniform across donors in the presence/absence analyses, though that assumption may not hold. V-gene and J-gene trimming of TCR beta chains was associated with a missense DCLRE1C variant in a later genetic analysis, and the association was replicated in an independent cohort. A later analysis found that TCR association rates varied across HLA loci, with DRB1 alleles showing the most associated TCRs and HLA-C alleles the fewest. A cluster of highly shared sequence variants was judged likely to be a technical artifact of the sequencing pipeline. In a later genetic analysis, fewer N-insertions in productive TCRs were reported among donors in an Asian-associated ancestry cluster than the roughly 700-donor mean. According to the authors, the approach could potentially be generalized to other disease states and immunological phenotypes. Assigning TCR associations to individual alleles was difficult when HLA alleles, especially DR and DQ, strongly co-occurred. Only TCR beta chains were sequenced in this cohort, and the absence of alpha or paired-chain data limited detectable features. A further reported finding was that TCR beta sequences accurately predicted the HLA-A and HLA-B alleles for most subjects in the first cohort. The earlier analysis of some 540 of the donors excluded roughly 17 rarely observed V segments, including chromosome 9 orphons, because counts were too low.

Library construction relied on the immunoSEQ multiplex PCR assay. The multiplex PCR relied on a mix of 60 forward primers for TCR Vbeta segments and 13 reverse primers for TCR Jbeta segments. The CDR3 region of rearranged TCR beta genes was amplified from genomic DNA with a multiplex PCR assay. The amplified TCR beta libraries were sequenced on the Illumina HiSeq System as 87-base-pair reads. The study's processing was this. Across the 600 to 700 repertoires, a later analysis counted roughly 84 million unique TCR beta chains, some 11 million of which were shared by at least two donors. A nearest-neighbor algorithm error-corrected the raw reads and collapsed the reads into unique sequences, merging closely related sequences to remove PCR and sequencing errors. V, D and J gene segments were assigned by aligning CDR3 sequences to IMGT reference sequences. For a sequence to be retained, a match of at least six nucleotides was required to both a V gene segment and a J gene segment. A rearrangement was called productive if the CDR3 had no stop codons and remained in frame with V and J, and every other rearrangement was called non-productive. Following IMGT convention, CDR3 was defined as the stretch from the second conserved V-encoded cysteine to the conserved J-encoded phenylalanine. The earlier analysis of about 590 of the donors excluded sequences that lacked an unambiguous match to a single V gene segment. In an earlier analysis of approximately 590 of the donors, a V segment was called functional when productive rearrangements were above 56.7%, and segregating when the standard deviation between donors exceeded 5%. A statistical classification framework was built to diagnose cytomegalovirus status from the catalog of TCR beta chain sequences. In a later analysis, TCR nucleotide sequences were compared against IMGT/GENE-DB human TR gene sequences so that V and J genes could be assigned. Using the TCRdist pipeline, a later analysis assigned CDR3 sequences along with most-parsimonious VDJ recombination scenarios. A later analysis defined each TCR beta chain by its CDR3 amino acid sequence plus V-gene family, and excluded reads lacking a unique V-gene family. A later analysis removed 592 highly shared, low-generation-probability nucleotide sequences to deal with suspected cross-contamination and a sequencing artifact. In a later analysis, a clonal expansion index was calculated for each public chain from normalized within-repertoire ranks of inferred template counts. A later analysis computed generation probabilities with a VDJ recombination model fitted to out-of-frame rearrangements, and checked the results against IGoR. In a later analysis, hypergeometric tests were used to score TCR-TCR, TCR-HLA and TCR-CMV co-occurrence, with a repertoire-size bias correction applied to TCR pairs. To estimate false discovery rates, a later analysis permuted the HLA or CMV assignments 20 times. In a later analysis, co-occurring TCRs were grouped using DBSCAN, with TCRdist sequence similarity added in when clustering inside HLA-allele-positive subsets. Repertoires with fewer than 30,000 or more than 120,000 public chains were left out of co-occurrence clustering, as were five repertoires with anomalous nucleotide sharing. TCRdb provides this immuneACCESS table in a form limited to in-frame rearrangements. Some clones are lacking; in checked studies, under half of them reflect an unresolved V gene, and why the rest are absent is not known. The V and J calls and the clone size are those of that table, but D and trimming were determined from the DNA. The sample table lists about 190,000 clones, 70% to 75% of them with a count of one. The top ten clones comprise under 5% of the sample.

As to this clone: Its antigen is currently not known. Base qualities are not at hand, and no much larger clone is one base apart.

From a lookup of the germline V gene, CDR1 and CDR2 are MGHDK and SYGVNS. From the cysteine up to the phenylalanine, the CDR3 has a length of 16 residues. The CDR3 DNA has 48 bases and is translated from base 1. Relative to germline, V is missing 9 bases and J is missing 5 bases, with 10 bases of the junction outside any gene match. Sequenced input: PBMCs. The sequence derives from a man aged 25-40 years in good health and CMV-seropositive. The sequence joins TRBV25-1 to TRBJ2-5; 15 central bases correspond to TRBD2. The nucleotide sequence reads TGTGCCAGTGCGAGGGGGACTAGCGGGAGGTGGGAGACCCAGTACTTC. It translates to CASARGTSGRWETQYF.